This T cell receptor (beta chain) was found in a study of blood T cells in healthy people across ages. Germline-derived CDR1 and CDR2 are PRHDT and FYEKMQ (reference sequence). The V end lost 6 bases, the J end lost 4 bases, and 10 bases lay between the germline ends. The CDR3 contains 13 residues. The authors ran a second PCR of 7 to 11 cycles using a sample-barcoded 5' primer and a J-beta primer mix. TCRdb re-called the 5' RACE reads through MiXCR, storing one row per CDR3 protein. The data show hundreds of thousands of distinct CDR3 sequences, with 20% to 30% seen just once and over 2.5% held by the top ten. This clonotype was seen more than once but under ten times. Its antigen is not identified. Overall study findings and caveats: It was the long-lived donors that had more naive CD4+ cells and higher diversity than aged donors. Roughly linearly, TCR beta diversity per million T cells fell as age increased. Strongly correlated with naive T cell percentage was TCR beta diversity.

These records were also assigned to another study, of T cells of mothers and their children.

The sequence was collected from a boy aged 10-17 years in good health. This rearrangement joins TRBV13 to TRBJ2-1; no firm D call. Sequenced: blood. CDR3 region: CASRRTGYNEQFF. The CDR3 DNA sequence: TGTGCCAGCAGACGGACGGGTTACAATGAGCAGTTCTTC.